This entry is about one T cell receptor (beta chain). No antigen is known for it. Sequencing used immunoSEQ multiplex PCR; TCRdb keeps in-frame clones, though not all of them. The data show 2 million or so clones, roughly 94% seen once. Naive CD8 populations comprised CD45RO-negative cells positively selected for CCR7, excluding terminally differentiated effector memory CD45RA+ cells. The germline V gene has CDR1 MRHNA and CDR2 SNTAGT. This CDR3 spans 13 amino acids. Trimming pared 6 bases from V and 7 bases from J, leaving 10 bases between. This entry belongs to a study of shared clonotypes between healthy human individuals. Overall study results and limits: The researchers took only blood, and tissue repertoires probably look different. Enrolling few donors narrowed the genetic and exposure-history diversity that was represented. Clonotypes shared by all four sorted-subset donors had higher generation probabilities than non-shared clonotypes.

This sequence originates from a man between 18 and 29 years old in good health. The rearrangement links TRBV6-4 to TRBJ1-6; D gene unclear. The specimen sequenced was naive CD8+ T cells sorted from blood. CDR3 in DNA: TGTGCCAGCAGATTTGACCAGAATTCACCCCTCCACTTT. Translation gives CASRFDQNSPLHF.